Shown below are 2 T cell receptor beta chains from a single sample sequenced in a study of blood T cell repertoires in COVID-19. Assay: immunoSEQ multiplex PCR; the TCRdb copy retains only in-frame clones and omits some. This sample has some 200,000 clones, with roughly 84% found just once. Sequenced material: peripheral blood. The receptors here all came from a woman aged 55-70 years who had recovered from COVID-19.

The chain employs TRBV25-1 and TRBJ1-2, with D tentatively TRBD1 (5 bases). V was cut by 7 bases and J by 5 bases, with 11 bases left in between. Germline CDR1 reads MGHDK; CDR2 reads SYGVNS. The CDR3 sequence is 12 residues long. CDR3 protein: CASNEGAYGYTF. The CDR3 bases are TGTGCCAGCAACGAAGGGGCATATGGCTACACCTTC.

This clone was recorded once. The chain uses TRBV7-9 and TRBJ2-1; D is unclear. This CDR3 has 15 residues. Germline V gene data show CDR1 as SEHNR and CDR2 as FQNEAQ (reference sequence). V was cut by 0 bases and J by 2 bases, with 8 bases left in between. The CDR3 region has the DNA TGTGCCAGCAGCTTAGCCCCCAGCGCCTACAATGAGCAGTTCTTC. This gives the protein CASSLAPSAYNEQFF.